Each of the 12 T cell receptor beta chains below was sequenced from the same sample in a study of T cell responses to AZD1222 COVID-19 vaccine. Sequencing was performed with immunoSEQ multiplex PCR; in TCRdb, only in-frame clones are kept and a portion is missing. The sample lists around 150,000 clones; 92% were seen once. The sequences come from peripheral blood, collected on day 0 of AZD1222 vaccination. All receptors derive from an adult in good health.

The V and J genes are TRBV29-1 and TRBJ2-1; 9 nucleotides agree with TRBD1. Germline CDR1 reads SQVTM; CDR2 reads ANQGSEA. V shed 7 bases and J 2 bases; nucleotides not matched to a gene: 6. The CDR3 is 14 amino acids. CDR3 in DNA: TGCAGCGCCGAGGGACAGGGAACCTACAATGAGCAGTTCTTC. It translates to CSAEGQGTYNEQFF.

The CDR3 reads CASSVGRRQELFF. The CDR3 DNA is TGTGCCAGCAGCGTAGGCCGGAGACAAGAGCTGTTTTTT. This chain uses TRBV9 with TRBJ2-2; D not certain. There are 13 residues in the CDR3. The germline V gene encodes CDR1 SGDLS and CDR2 YYNGEE. Trimming left V 0 bases short and J 11 bases short, with 11 bases between.

This rearrangement joins TRBV7-2 to TRBJ1-2; D unresolved. Deletions cut 1 base from V and 5 bases from J, with 11 bases between. The CDR3 sequence is 14 residues long. CDR1 and CDR2 (germline): SGHTA, FQGNSA. CDR3 amino acids: CASSLGPDYYGYTF. In DNA, the CDR3 is TGTGCCAGCAGCTTAGGTCCAGACTATTATGGCTACACCTTC.

As to this clone: One junction end does not reproduce the germline sequence, and a read error may be involved. The V gene is TRBV3-1 (or the pseudogene TRBV3-2), the J gene TRBJ2-5, with TRBD2 matching 7 bases. Germline-derived CDR1 and CDR2 are LGHDT and YNNKEL (reference sequence). This CDR3 region has 17 residues. CDR3 amino acids: CASTQPITGGFQETQYF. The CDR3 DNA sequence: TGTGCCAGCACCCAACCCATTACCGGGGGGTTCCAAGAGACCCAGTACTTC.

The gene calls are TRBV5-6 and TRBJ2-2, with TRBD1 matching 7 bases. Trimming took 2 bases from V and 4 from J; bases not matched to a gene: 8. Germline V CDR1 and CDR2: SGHDT, YYEEEE. The CDR3 sequence is 16 residues long. CDR3 in DNA: TGTGCCAGCAGCTTCAACCCGGGACAGTTCACCGGGGAGCTGTTTTTT. This codes for CASSFNPGQFTGELFF.

The chain links TRBV6-6 to TRBJ1-2; D unresolved. V shed 6 bases and J shed 0 bases, with 14 bases lying between them. The CDR3 has 15 residues. Germline CDR1 MNHNY, CDR2 SVGAGI (reference sequence). The CDR3 DNA reads TGTGCCAGCAGCCCCCGGGTGACACCTAACTATGGCTACACCTTC. Translation gives CASSPRVTPNYGYTF.

The CDR3 reads CASSLSIASPYEQYF. CDR3 sequence (DNA): TGTGCCAGCAGTTTATCGATAGCTTCCCCCTACGAGCAGTACTTC. This chain links TRBV27 with TRBJ2-7; no firm D call. Trimming pared 0 bases from V and 2 bases from J, leaving 11 bases between. Germline V lookup: CDR1 MNHEY, CDR2 SMNVEV (reference sequence). CDR3 length equals 15 residues.

The genes are TRBV7-9 and TRBJ1-3; D remains unclear. Germline CDR1 and CDR2: SEHNR and FQNEAQ (reference sequence). V lost 7 bases, J lost 0 bases, and 10 bases lay in between. This CDR3 is 14 amino acids long. The CDR3 DNA is TGTGCCAGCACCCTCGAGGACTCTGGAAACACCATATATTTT. This codes for CASTLEDSGNTIYF.

The V and J genes are TRBV5-1 and TRBJ2-2; D is unresolved. The V gene lost 7 bases and the J gene lost 7 bases, with 14 bases spanning the gap. The CDR3 contains 13 residues. The germline gives CDR1 SGHRS, CDR2 YFSETQ. The CDR3 is CASRYPGDGELFF. The CDR3 bases are TGCGCCAGCCGCTACCCTGGGGACGGGGAGCTGTTTTTT.

The chain joins TRBV2 to TRBJ2-7; 12 nucleotides agree with TRBD2. Germline CDR1 is SNHLY and CDR2 is FYNNEI. The CDR3 is 16 residues long. The junction had 3 bases not matched to a gene; V was cut back by 2 bases and J by 1 base. The CDR3 here is CASSEIGLAGSYEQYF. The CDR3, as DNA: TGTGCCAGCAGTGAAATCGGACTAGCGGGGTCCTACGAGCAGTACTTC.

The chain joins TRBV9 to TRBJ2-2; D is unresolved. Germline CDR1 is SGDLS and CDR2 is YYNGEE. This CDR3 has 13 amino acids. V was pared by 2 bases and J by 1 base, with 3 bases between. The CDR3 region is CASSVGNTGELFF. In nucleotides, the CDR3 is TGTGCCAGCAGCGTTGGGAACACCGGGGAGCTGTTTTTT.

The chain uses TRBV9 and TRBJ2-7; TRBD2 matches at 11 bases. The V gene end was trimmed by 3 bases and the J gene end by 6 bases; junction bases not matched to a gene: 11. The germline CDR1 and CDR2 sequences are SGDLS and YYNGEE. CDR3 length: 16 residues. CDR3 sequence (DNA): TGTGCCAGCAGCGGCGCCGGGACTAGCGGTGCGGGCGAGCAGTACTTC. Translating it yields CASSGAGTSGAGEQYF.